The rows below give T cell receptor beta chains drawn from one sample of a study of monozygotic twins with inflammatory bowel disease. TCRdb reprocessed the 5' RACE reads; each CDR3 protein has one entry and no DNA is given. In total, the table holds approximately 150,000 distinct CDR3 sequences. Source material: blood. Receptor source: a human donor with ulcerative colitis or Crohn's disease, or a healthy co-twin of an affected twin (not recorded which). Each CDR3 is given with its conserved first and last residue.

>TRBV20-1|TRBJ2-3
CSAKGWERGVNTDTQYF
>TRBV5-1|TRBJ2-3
CASSFELAGGTDTQYF
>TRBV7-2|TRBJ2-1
CASSLALGQGSNEQFF
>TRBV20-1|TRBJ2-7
CSARGGQDPYEQYF
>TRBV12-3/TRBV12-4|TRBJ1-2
CASSPGQGYGYTF
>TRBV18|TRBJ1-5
CASSPRDRGRDQPQHF
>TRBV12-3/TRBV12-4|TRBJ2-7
CASSFWDRSYEQYF
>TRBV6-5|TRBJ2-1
CASRDTSNEQFF
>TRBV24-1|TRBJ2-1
CATSDSRLAGEVRDEQFF
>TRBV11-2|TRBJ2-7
CASGDRVPREQYF
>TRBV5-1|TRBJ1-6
CASSLEAGPNPSPLHF
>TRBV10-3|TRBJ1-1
CAISEPTGLNTEAFF
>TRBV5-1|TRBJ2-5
CASSLARNQETQYF
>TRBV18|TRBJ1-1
CASSPLDSQNTEAFF
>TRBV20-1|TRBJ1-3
CSVSTGGSGNTIYF
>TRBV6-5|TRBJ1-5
CASSYLYHSNQPQHF
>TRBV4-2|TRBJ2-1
CASSQEVVKGPEFF
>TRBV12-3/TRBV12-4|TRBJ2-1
CASSSLLAGASWDEQFF
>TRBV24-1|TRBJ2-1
CATSDEALPEQFF
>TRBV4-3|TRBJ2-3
CASSQDYARGSKDTQYF
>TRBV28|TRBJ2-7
CASSRNPGQTYEQYF
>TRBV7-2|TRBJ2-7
CASSLSAYKGVPYEQYF
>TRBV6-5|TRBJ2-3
CASSYSGGGFSTDTQYF
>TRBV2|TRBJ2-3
CASRSTSGGLTDTQYF
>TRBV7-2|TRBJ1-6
CASSSRVRDNNSPLHF
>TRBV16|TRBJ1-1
CASSPMNTEAFF
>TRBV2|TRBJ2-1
CASSQRLAVSSYNEQFF
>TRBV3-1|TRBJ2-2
CASSFRQGGMGPGELFF
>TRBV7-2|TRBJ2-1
CASSSARLAGGLGQFF
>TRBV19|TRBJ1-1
CASTYSGISEAFF
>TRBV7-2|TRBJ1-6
CASSPAGTGGNSPLHF
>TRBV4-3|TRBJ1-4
CASSHEGGYEKLFF
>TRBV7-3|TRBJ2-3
CASSPTGQYTDTQYF
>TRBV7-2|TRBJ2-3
CASSSSGQSTDTQYF
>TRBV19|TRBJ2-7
CASSMGTQSYEQYF
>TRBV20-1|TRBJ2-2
CSAEGQQGTGELFF
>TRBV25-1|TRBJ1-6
CASTEVGRGNSPLHF
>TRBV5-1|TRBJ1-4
CASRGQGQTNEKLFF
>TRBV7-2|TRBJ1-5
CASSLDPTPNQPQHF
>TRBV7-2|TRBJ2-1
CASRVSGGDYNEQFF
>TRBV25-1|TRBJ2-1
CASSEVTHRGDNEQFF
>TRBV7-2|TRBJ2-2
CASSRGQGAGELFF
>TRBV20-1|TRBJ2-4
CSALPGAKNIQYF
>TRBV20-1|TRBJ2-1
CSARDQKTPGANYNEQFF
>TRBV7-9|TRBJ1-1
CASSFSSRGHMNTEAFF
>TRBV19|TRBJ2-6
CASSRTNSGANVLTF
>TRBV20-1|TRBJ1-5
CSARRGGSNQPQHF
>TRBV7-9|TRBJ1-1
CASKSGPLTEAFF
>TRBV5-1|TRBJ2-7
CASSLQTGLRAGEQYF
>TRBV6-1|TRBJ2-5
CASSELTGTGVIETQYF
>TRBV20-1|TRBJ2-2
CSAVAGNAGTGELFF
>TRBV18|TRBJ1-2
CASSPGSQGSQRGGYTF
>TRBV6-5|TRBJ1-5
CASSYSGENQPQHF
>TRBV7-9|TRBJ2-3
CASSTAGGSTDTQYF
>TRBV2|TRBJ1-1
CASSTGTTEAFF
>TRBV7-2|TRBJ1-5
CASSPRYEGTQPQHF
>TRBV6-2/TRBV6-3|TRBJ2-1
CASSRDRAYNEQFF
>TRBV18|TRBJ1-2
CASSPIERTYGYTF
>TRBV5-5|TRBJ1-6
CASSQNPTGLDSPLHF
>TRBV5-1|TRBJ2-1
CASSISGGGSEQFF